These T cell receptor beta chains were read from a single sample in a study of cytomegalovirus exposure and HLA in healthy donors. Only in-frame clones appear in the TCRdb table, and some are missing; sequencing was by immunoSEQ multiplex PCR. In the table there are around 180,000 clones, roughly four fifths of which are singletons. The sequenced material came from PBMCs. Receptors were obtained from a girl aged 5 to 17 in good health and CMV-seropositive. CDR3s include the opening cysteine and the closing phenylalanine or tryptophan. A D gene is named only where the DNA matches it firmly. Only part of the rows carry a size: once, few, many, or a class if the clone is expanded.

CDR3aa	CDR3nt	j_gene	abundance	d_gene	v_gene
CASSHPSREAFF	TGCGCCAGCAGCCACCCGAGCCGTGAAGCTTTCTTT	TRBJ1-1	NA	NA	TRBV4-1
CASSITSGVLADTQYF	TGTGCCAGCAGCATTACGTCAGGGGTTCTCGCAGATACGCAGTATTTT	TRBJ2-3	NA	NA	TRBV9
CASIGRRGLNTEAFF	TGTGCCAGCATCGGAAGGCGGGGTTTGAACACTGAAGCTTTCTTT	TRBJ1-1	few	NA	TRBV27
CASSSDTEAFF	TGTGCCAGCAGCTCGGACACTGAAGCTTTCTTT	TRBJ1-1	NA	NA	TRBV5-4
CAWSVRGAGELFF	TGTGCCTGGAGTGTACGGGGGGCCGGGGAGCTGTTTTTT	TRBJ2-2	few	TRBD2	TRBV30
CASSSRDEQYF	TGTGCCAGCAGCTCTCGAGACGAGCAGTACTTC	TRBJ2-7	NA	NA	TRBV5-6
CASSPPDRVYGNQPQHF	TGTGCCAGTAGTCCCCCCGACAGGGTGTATGGCAATCAGCCCCAGCATTTT	TRBJ1-5	NA	TRBD1	TRBV19
CASSARGTGQETQYF	TGTGCCAGCAGTGCCAGGGGGACAGGGCAAGAGACCCAGTACTTC	TRBJ2-5	NA	TRBD1	TRBV25-1
CASSQRIGTGGRGYTF	TGTGCCAGCAGTCAAAGAATCGGGACAGGGGGCCGCGGCTACACCTTC	TRBJ1-2	NA	TRBD1	TRBV11-3
CASSLDQGYEQFF	TGTGCCAGCAGCTTAGACCAGGGGTACGAGCAGTTCTTC	TRBJ2-1	NA	NA	TRBV7-8
CASSLLRAHGTDTQYF	TGTGCCAGCAGCCTATTGCGGGCCCACGGAACAGATACGCAGTATTTT	TRBJ2-3	NA	NA	TRBV14
CSVPIRGTGWAQSQNTEAFF	TGCAGCGTTCCAATCCGGGGGACAGGGTGGGCCCAATCCCAAAACACTGAAGCTTTCTTT	TRBJ1-1	NA	TRBD1	TRBV29-1
CASSLGGSTNYGYTF	TGTGCCAGCAGTTTAGGCGGGTCCACTAACTATGGCTACACCTTC	TRBJ1-2	NA	NA	TRBV28
CASSVADRANGYTF	TGTGCCAGCAGCGTCGCTGACAGGGCAAACGGCTACACCTTC	TRBJ1-2	NA	TRBD1	TRBV9
CASSLALHSFQGDTQYF	TGTGCCAGCAGCTTAGCCCTCCACTCATTTCAGGGAGATACGCAGTATTTT	TRBJ2-3	NA	NA	TRBV13
CASSVSGLGELFF	TGTGCCAGCAGCGTGTCTGGGCTTGGGGAGCTGTTTTTT	TRBJ2-2	NA	NA	TRBV9
CSSSPRENTEAFF	TGTTCCAGCAGCCCCCGGGAGAACACTGAAGCTTTCTTT	TRBJ1-1	NA	NA	TRBV7-9
CAWSVPGWTNTGELFF	TGTGCCTGGAGTGTACCGGGGTGGACGAACACCGGGGAGCTGTTTTTT	TRBJ2-2	NA	NA	TRBV30
CASSYSGLKVEAFF	TGTGCCAGCAGTTACTCGGGACTAAAGGTTGAAGCTTTCTTT	TRBJ1-1	NA	NA	TRBV6-6
CASSSQGWNQPQHF	TGTGCCAGCAGCTCACAGGGGTGGAATCAGCCCCAGCATTTT	TRBJ1-5	NA	TRBD1	TRBV13
CASSLRRGRDQPQHF	TGTGCCAGCAGCTTAAGAAGGGGGCGCGATCAGCCCCAGCATTTT	TRBJ1-5	NA	TRBD1	TRBV7-6
CASTPTGGRSDTQYF	TGTGCCAGCACCCCGACAGGGGGTAGGTCAGATACGCAGTATTTT	TRBJ2-3	once	TRBD1	TRBV9
CASGRTTPYNEQFF	TGTGCCAGCGGACGGACTACCCCGTACAATGAGCAGTTCTTC	TRBJ2-1	NA	NA	TRBV25-1
CASSEGRTALYGYTF	TGTGCCAGCAGTGAAGGAAGGACAGCCCTCTATGGCTACACCTTC	TRBJ1-2	NA	NA	TRBV25-1
CASSSAGGNEQFF	TGTGCCAGCAGCTCAGCGGGGGGGAATGAGCAGTTCTTC	TRBJ2-1	NA	TRBD2	TRBV9
CASSQYDRGDEQYF	TGTGCCAGCAGCCAATATGACAGGGGCGACGAGCAGTACTTC	TRBJ2-7	once	TRBD1	TRBV4-2
CASSGSWVNTEAFF	TGTGCCAGCAGTGGGAGTTGGGTGAACACTGAAGCTTTCTTT	TRBJ1-1	NA	NA	TRBV2
CSARDQYEQYF	TGCAGTGCTAGAGATCAGTACGAGCAGTACTTC	TRBJ2-7	NA	NA	TRBV20-1
CASSIRRGIQETQYF	TGTGCCAGTAGTATCCGCAGGGGGATCCAAGAGACCCAGTACTTC	TRBJ2-5	NA	TRBD1	TRBV19
CASSVGSGGADTQYF	TGTGCCAGCAGCGTAGGTAGCGGGGGGGCAGATACGCAGTATTTT	TRBJ2-3	NA	TRBD2	TRBV9
CASSQRGPGITGELFF	TGTGCCAGCAGCCAGCGAGGACCGGGGATCACCGGGGAGCTGTTTTTT	TRBJ2-2	NA	NA	TRBV4-2
CASSQDKYYEQYF	TGTGCCAGCAGCCAAGACAAGTACTACGAGCAGTACTTC	TRBJ2-7	NA	NA	TRBV6-6
CASSAYGGNNQPQHF	TGTGCCAGCAGCGCCTACGGGGGTAACAATCAGCCCCAGCATTTT	TRBJ1-5	NA	NA	TRBV9
CASSRTSVSYEQYF	TGTGCCAGCAGCCGAACATCCGTATCCTACGAGCAGTACTTC	TRBJ2-7	NA	NA	TRBV6-6
CASSQETLTSGGASTDTQYF	TGTGCCAGCAGCCAAGAAACCCTGACTAGCGGGGGGGCCAGCACAGATACGCAGTATTTT	TRBJ2-3	once	TRBD2	TRBV4-2
CSGSSGGLGSQYF	TGCAGCGGCAGTAGCGGGGGTTTGGGCAGTCAGTACTTC	TRBJ2-4	NA	TRBD2	TRBV29-1
CASSIGRGEVTEAFF	TGTGCCAGTAGTATCGGGAGGGGGGAGGTTACTGAAGCTTTCTTT	TRBJ1-1	NA	NA	TRBV19
CASSVGQLNTEAFF	TGTGCCAGCAGCGTCGGACAGCTAAACACTGAAGCTTTCTTT	TRBJ1-1	NA	NA	TRBV7-9
CASSQADDRQETQYF	TGCGCCAGCAGCCAAGCCGACGACAGGCAAGAGACCCAGTACTTC	TRBJ2-5	NA	NA	TRBV4-1
CASSLRGQAAYEQYF	TGTGCCAGCAGCCTACGGGGACAGGCTGCCTACGAGCAGTACTTC	TRBJ2-7	NA	TRBD1	TRBV28
CASSFKAPGAFF	TGTGCCAGCAGCTTTAAGGCCCCGGGGGCTTTCTTT	TRBJ1-1	NA	NA	TRBV5-8
CAISRTSGGAHEQFF	TGTGCCATCAGCCGGACTAGCGGGGGGGCGCATGAGCAGTTCTTC	TRBJ2-1	NA	TRBD2	TRBV10-3
CASSARQENTGELFF	TGTGCCAGCAGCGCCCGACAGGAGAACACCGGGGAGCTGTTTTTT	TRBJ2-2	NA	NA	TRBV9
CASSEGRQGYQPQHF	TGTGCCAGCAGTGAAGGTCGACAGGGGTATCAGCCCCAGCATTTT	TRBJ1-5	NA	TRBD1	TRBV6-1
CASSLEVGGNTGELFF	TGCGCCAGCAGCTTGGAAGTCGGGGGGAACACCGGGGAGCTGTTTTTT	TRBJ2-2	NA	NA	TRBV5-1
CATKSGGALDTQYF	TGTGCCACCAAAAGCGGGGGGGCTTTAGATACGCAGTATTTT	TRBJ2-3	NA	TRBD2	TRBV15
CASSSFSGGGNTIYF	TGTGCCAGCAGTTCCTTCAGTGGGGGCGGAAACACCATATATTTT	TRBJ1-3	NA	NA	TRBV2
CASSGWDSTISNQPQHF	TGTGCCAGCAGTGGATGGGACAGTACTATTAGCAATCAGCCCCAGCATTTT	TRBJ1-5	NA	TRBD1	TRBV2
CASTQGWKQETQYF	TGTGCCAGCACCCAGGGGTGGAAGCAAGAGACCCAGTACTTC	TRBJ2-5	few	NA	TRBV11-3
CASRPSGGASETQYF	TGTGCCAGCCGCCCTAGCGGGGGGGCCTCAGAGACCCAGTACTTC	TRBJ2-5	NA	TRBD2	TRBV27
CAWRIQLYEAFF	TGTGCCTGGAGAATACAGCTATATGAAGCTTTCTTT	TRBJ1-1	NA	NA	TRBV30
CASSPLGREDTQYF	TGTGCCAGCTCACCACTGGGGAGGGAAGATACGCAGTATTTT	TRBJ2-3	NA	TRBD2	TRBV18